This T cell receptor (beta chain) was found in a study of response to subunit inactivated influenza vaccine. Each CDR3 protein is one row after TCRdb ran MiXCR on the RT-PCR reads. The sample has 150,000 to 200,000 distinct CDR3 sequences; about 12% are singletons. The sample was also reused in another study, on T cells expressing NK-cell markers. Turning to that study: Template switching by 5'RACE with UMIs generated the TCR beta cDNA.

This TCR came from a man aged 45-65 years who received an inactivated influenza vaccine. The sample in question was CD8+ T cells sorted from PBMCs, obtained 11 to 12 days after vaccination.

DNA of the CDR3: TGTGCCAGCAGTTACTTCGGGGGACCTCTGGAGACCCAGTACTTC. Its translation: CASSYFGGPLETQYF. The gene calls are TRBV6-2 or TRBV6-3 and TRBJ2-5, with a possible D match to TRBD2 (6 bases). V lost 1 base and J 5 bases, leaving 14 bases between the germline ends. There are 15 residues in the CDR3. The germline V gene has CDR1 MNHEY and CDR2 SVGEGT.